These 20 T cell receptor beta chains originate from one sample sequenced in a study of cytomegalovirus exposure and HLA in healthy donors. The study ran its PCR with 60 Vbeta and 13 Jbeta primers. Clones were read by immunoSEQ multiplex PCR, and TCRdb kept only the in-frame ones, dropping some. Of some 150,000 clones in the sample, 65% to 85% were seen once. What was sequenced was PBMCs. The receptors originated from a woman aged 40 to 50 in good health and CMV-seropositive.

V usage is TRBV11-1 and J usage is TRBJ2-5; D not resolved. CDR3 length: 13 residues. V lost 1 base, J lost 5 bases, and 8 bases lay in between. Germline CDR1 reads SGHAT; CDR2 reads FQDESV (reference sequence). The CDR3 DNA reads as TGTGCCAGCAGCTTAGTGAGTTGGGAGACCCAGTACTTC. This codes for CASSLVSWETQYF.

The genes are TRBV5-1 and TRBJ2-2; 10 nucleotides line up with TRBD2. Germline V gives CDR1 SGHRS, CDR2 YFSETQ. The CDR3 extends over 17 amino acids. J was trimmed by 1 base and V by 1 base; bases with no gene match: 4. The CDR3 DNA is TGCGCCAGCAGCTTGTTCCCTAGCGGGAGGAACACCGGGGAGCTGTTTTTT. Protein: CASSLFPSGRNTGELFF.

This clone has only a few counts. V usage is TRBV7-9 and J usage is TRBJ2-5, with 14 bases lining up with TRBD2. Germline CDR1 and CDR2: SEHNR and FQNEAQ (reference sequence). The CDR3 length is 16 residues. V trimming: 5 bases; J trimming: 5 bases; junction bases outside the gene matches: 7. The CDR3 bases are TGTGCCAGCAGCCCAGGACTAGCGGGAGGTCCGGAGACCCAGTACTTC. This codes for CASSPGLAGGPETQYF.

V is TRBV25-1 and J is TRBJ2-2, with 7 bases aligning to TRBD1. This CDR3 is built from 16 residues. V was pared by 3 bases and J by 2 bases, with 6 bases of the junction left unmatched. The V gene's germline CDR1 is MGHDK and CDR2 SYGVNS. CDR3 coding DNA: TGTGCCAGCAGTGAGGCAAAAGGGGGCAACACCGGGGAGCTGTTTTTT. Translated: CASSEAKGGNTGELFF. Using reference TRBV25-1 and TRBJ2-2 for the parts outside the CDR3, the full variable domain is EADIYQTPRYLVIGTGKKITLECSQTMGHDKMYWYQQDPGMELHLIHYSYGVNSTEKGDLSSESTVSRIRTEHFPLTLESARPSHTSQYLCASSEAKGGNTGELFFGEGSRLTVL.

The chain has TRBV5-1 and TRBJ2-3; 8 positions match TRBD2. The junction had 9 bases not matched to a gene; V was cut back by 0 bases and J by 0 bases. The CDR3 runs 18 residues. Germline assignment: CDR1 SGHRS and CDR2 YFSETQ. The CDR3 DNA follows: TGCGCCAGCAGCTTGGTGTACGGGAGGGATCTAAGCACAGATACGCAGTATTTT. Its protein product is CASSLVYGRDLSTDTQYF.

The chain carries TRBV2 and TRBJ2-6; maybe TRBD1 (6 bases). The CDR3 extends over 15 amino acids. V was cut by 4 bases and J by 4 bases, with 11 bases left in between. Germline-derived CDR1 and CDR2 are SNHLY and FYNNEI. The CDR3 region is CASSATGIGANVLTF. The DNA of the CDR3 is TGTGCCAGCAGTGCTACAGGGATCGGGGCCAACGTCCTGACTTTC.

This sequence joins TRBV7-5 and TRBJ2-7; TRBD1 is taken as the D call from the table, unchecked against the DNA. TRBV7-5 is recorded as a pseudogene. The length of the CDR3 is 17 residues. The CDR3 bases are TGTGTCAGAAGCCCCAGTCCCGGGACACCGATCTCCTACGAGCAGTACTTC. It translates to CVRSPSPGTPISYEQYF.

This clone showed up just once. The rearrangement links TRBV9 to TRBJ2-5, with 10 bases aligning to TRBD2. The germline V gene encodes CDR1 SGDLS and CDR2 YYNGEE. This CDR3 region has 15 residues. V was clipped by 4 bases and J by 5 bases; unmatched bases: 8. The CDR3 nucleotides are TGTGCCAGCAGCCTTTCTAGCGGGAGTTTGGAGACCCAGTACTTC. It codes for CASSLSSGSLETQYF.

This clone showed up just a few times. CDR3: CASGKTGVGANVLTF. CDR3 nucleotides: TGTGCCAGCGGCAAGACAGGGGTTGGGGCCAACGTCCTGACTTTC. The chain couples TRBV9 to TRBJ2-6; 8 bases are shared with TRBD1. This CDR3 is built from 15 residues. Germline trimming cut 7 bases from V and 3 bases from J; bases unmatched to any gene: 6. Looked up from germline, CDR1 is SGDLS and CDR2 is YYNGEE.

The table lists this clone with many counts. The genes are TRBV7-9 and TRBJ2-1; D might be TRBD1 (6 bases). Germline CDR1 reads SEHNR; CDR2 reads FQNEAQ (reference sequence). Trimming took off 0 bases at V and 4 bases at J, with 13 bases between the two ends. The CDR3 sequence is 16 residues long. As DNA, the CDR3 is TGTGCCAGCAGCTTAGCAGCGGACAGCTATTACAATGAGCAGTTCTTC. Translation gives CASSLAADSYYNEQFF.

The count of this clone is one. The chain has TRBV11-2 and TRBJ2-1; tentative D call: TRBD1 (6 bases). Germline values: CDR1 SGHAT, CDR2 FQNNGV. V was cut by 0 bases and J by 4 bases, with 7 bases left in between. The CDR3 covers 14 residues. The CDR3: CASSLEQGYNEQFF. CDR3 DNA sequence: TGTGCCAGCAGCTTAGAACAGGGATACAATGAGCAGTTCTTC.

This clone was seen a single time. The V gene is TRBV27, the J gene TRBJ2-1; 7 bases match TRBD2. The CDR3 length is 18 residues. V shed 0 bases, J shed 7 bases, and the junction held 15 bases outside the gene matches. Germline assignment: CDR1 MNHEY and CDR2 SMNVEV (reference sequence). CDR3 amino acids: CASSLSTLAASSKNEQFF. The CDR3, as DNA: TGTGCCAGCAGTTTATCGACGCTAGCGGCATCATCAAAAAATGAGCAGTTCTTC.

The chain carries TRBV25-1 and TRBJ2-7, with 8 bases lining up with TRBD1. CDR1 is MGHDK and CDR2 is SYGVNS in the germline V gene. The CDR3 has 13 amino acids. Trimming took 6 bases from V and 2 from J; bases not matched to a gene: 3. The CDR3 loop is CASRRQGTYEQYF. The CDR3, as DNA: TGTGCCAGCAGGAGACAGGGGACCTACGAGCAGTACTTC.

This clone was detected a few times. This chain joins TRBV6-6 and TRBJ2-2; D possibly corresponds to TRBD2 (6 bases). V lost 8 bases and J lost 2, with 12 bases in between. CDR1 MNHNY and CDR2 SVGAGI come from the germline V gene (reference sequence). The CDR3 spans 14 residues. In DNA, the CDR3 is TGTGCCAGCCTACTCGCGGGAAACACCGGGGAGCTGTTTTTT. It translates to CASLLAGNTGELFF.

This clone was observed a few times. This chain links TRBV28 with TRBJ2-7; no reliable D call. V was shortened by 4 bases and J by 4 bases, with 5 bases between the two germline ends. CDR1 is MDHEN and CDR2 is SYDVKM in the germline V gene. This CDR3 is 11 amino acids long. The CDR3 spells CASSSEYEQYF. CDR3 coding DNA: TGTGCCAGCAGTTCAGAATACGAGCAGTACTTC.

The chain combines TRBV7-8 with TRBJ2-7; no firm D call. CDR3 length equals 12 residues. V lost 4 bases and J lost 0, with 4 bases in between. Per the germline V gene, CDR1 is SGHVS and CDR2 is FQNEAQ. CDR3 protein: CASSSRSYEQYF. Written as DNA, the CDR3 is TGTGCCAGCAGCTCTCGCTCCTACGAGCAGTACTTC. Based on the CDR3 plus reference TRBV7-8 and TRBJ2-7, the full variable domain is GAGVSQSPRYKVAKRGQDVALRCDPISGHVSLFWYQQALGQGPEFLTYFQNEAQLDKSGLPSDRFFAERPEGSVSTLKIQRTQQEDSAVYLCASSSRSYEQYFGPGTRLTVT.

This clone has a handful of counts. The chain carries TRBV2 and TRBJ1-5; the D is unclear. This CDR3 has 14 amino acids. The V end was cut by 10 bases, the J end by 2 bases, with 15 bases between. From germline, CDR1 is SNHLY and CDR2 FYNNEI. The CDR3 DNA reads as TGTGCCACCCGGAGGGATTCCGGCAATCAGCCCCAGCATTTT. This gives the protein CATRRDSGNQPQHF.

Regarding this clone: At one boundary the junction diverges from the germline segment, which might be a read error. The genes are TRBV7-7 and TRBJ2-1; 8 bases agree with TRBD2. The CDR3 length is 16 residues. CDR1 and CDR2 from the germline V gene are SSHAT and FNYEAQ (reference sequence). The CDR3 here is CASSPREASSYNEQFF. The CDR3 bases are TGTGCTAGCAGCCCGCGGGAGGCAAGCTCCTACAATGAGCAGTTCTTC. Full variable domain (remainder filled in from reference TRBV7-7 and TRBJ2-1): GAGVSQSPRYKVTKRGQDVTLRCDPISSHATLYWYQQALGQGPEFLTYFNYEAQPDKSGLPSDRFSAERPEGSISTLTIQRTEQRDSAMYRCASSPREASSYNEQFFGPGTRLTVL.

The chain carries TRBV29-1 and TRBJ1-1; D not resolved. CDR3 size: 10 residues. The V gene lost 4 bases and the J gene lost 7 bases, with 7 bases spanning the gap. Germline assignment: CDR1 SQVTM and CDR2 ANQGSEA. The CDR3 sequence is CSVVSGEAFF. As DNA, the CDR3 is TGCAGCGTTGTTTCCGGTGAAGCTTTCTTT.

This clone has only a few counts. V gene TRBV11-3 combines with J gene TRBJ2-7, with 8 positions matching TRBD1. V trimming: 4 bases; J trimming: 0 bases; junction bases outside the gene matches: 5. Germline V gene sequence: CDR1 SGHNT, CDR2 YENEEA. The CDR3 has 15 residues. As DNA, the CDR3 is TGTGCCAGCAGCTACTGGACAGGGAGCTCCTACGAGCAGTACTTC. This codes for CASSYWTGSSYEQYF.